The 18 T cell receptor beta chains below were found in one sample sequenced in a study of glioma-infiltrating T cells after dendritic cell vaccination. Measured with immunoSEQ multiplex PCR; TCRdb has only the in-frame clones, and not every one. The sample carries about 73,000 clones, approximately 80% recorded once. The input for sequencing was blood, taken before dendritic cell vaccination. Receptors were obtained from a human donor with glioblastoma.

This chain connects TRBV6-5 to TRBJ2-3; no reliable D call. Germline lookup yields CDR1 MNHEY and CDR2 SVGAGI. Trimming stripped 6 bases from V and 2 bases from J, with 12 bases between. The CDR3 extends over 14 amino acids. The CDR3 sequence: CASRRTYSTDTQYF. The CDR3 region has the DNA TGTGCCAGCAGGCGTACCTACTCCACAGATACGCAGTATTTT.

The chain links TRBV2 to TRBJ1-1, with D unclear. The CDR3 is made up of 11 amino acids. Germline V gene lookup returns CDR1 SNHLY and CDR2 FYNNEI. The V gene lost 4 bases and the J gene lost 6 bases, with 6 bases spanning the gap. The CDR3 is CASSGGSEAFF. CDR3 DNA sequence: TGTGCCAGCAGTGGAGGGTCTGAAGCTTTCTTT.

The chain links TRBV6-1 to TRBJ1-3, with D unresolved. V lost 1 base, J lost 1 base, and 14 bases lay in between. Per the germline V gene, CDR1 is MNHNS and CDR2 is SASEGT. The CDR3 has 17 residues. The CDR3 region is CASSEVRTGRSGNTIYF. DNA of the CDR3: TGTGCCAGCAGTGAAGTACGGACTGGGAGGTCTGGAAACACCATATATTTT.

There are a few counts of this clone. The chain is built from TRBV2 and TRBJ2-3, with a tentative D call TRBD2 (5 bases). Trimming cost V 11 bases and J 2 bases, with 20 bases left between them. Germline V lookup: CDR1 SNHLY, CDR2 FYNNEI. There are 15 residues in the CDR3. In DNA form, the CDR3 reads TGTGCCTCCCATCGGACCAGCGGCCTCACAGATACGCAGTATTTT. Its translation: CASHRTSGLTDTQYF.

This sequence joins TRBV19 and TRBJ1-2, with 9 nucleotides matching TRBD1. The CDR3 runs to 14 residues. J was trimmed by 7 bases and V by 5 bases; bases with no gene match: 8. Germline CDR1 LNHDA, CDR2 SQIVND (reference sequence). Written as DNA, the CDR3 is TGTGCCAGTAGTCCTTGGGACAGGGAATCTGGCTACACCTTC. This translates into CASSPWDRESGYTF.

The CDR3 region is CASSFTGGHDTEAFF. DNA of the CDR3: TGTGCCAGCAGCTTCACAGGGGGCCACGACACTGAAGCTTTCTTT. The V call is TRBV7-6, the J call TRBJ1-1; 9 bases are a match to TRBD1. Trimming cost V 3 bases and J 3 bases; bases outside gene matches: 5. This CDR3 region has 15 residues. Germline CDR1 reads SGHVS; CDR2 reads FNYEAQ. The variable domain in full, with the rest retrieved from reference TRBV7-6 and TRBJ1-1, is GAGVSQSPRYKVTKRGQDVALRCDPISGHVSLYWYRQALGQGPEFLTYFNYEAQQDKSGLPNDRFSAERPEGSISTLTIQRTEQRDSAMYRCASSFTGGHDTEAFFGQGTRLTVV.

This clone showed up just once. V usage is TRBV19 and J usage is TRBJ1-1; D is unresolved. Deletions cut 6 bases from V and 4 bases from J, with 15 bases between. This CDR3 comprises 14 residues. Germline lookup yields CDR1 LNHDA and CDR2 SQIVND (reference sequence). The CDR3 nucleotides are TGTGCCAGTAGGATTGACGGGTTGGTCACTGAAGCTTTCTTT. Its translation: CASRIDGLVTEAFF. The full variable domain, completed using reference TRBV19 and TRBJ1-1, is DGGITQSPKYLFRKEGQNVTLSCEQNLNHDAMYWYRQDPGQGLRLIYYSQIVNDFQKGDIAEGYSVSREKKESFPLTVTSAQKNPTAFYLCASRIDGLVTEAFFGQGTRLTVV.

The CDR3 nucleotides read TGTGCCAGTCAAACCAGGGGGTGGAGGGGGGCCTACGAGCAGTACTTC. Protein product: CASQTRGWRGAYEQYF. V is TRBV2 and J is TRBJ2-7; tentatively, D is TRBD1 (7 bases). The CDR3 sequence is 16 residues long. Germline CDR1 SNHLY, CDR2 FYNNEI. V lost 9 bases and J lost 2, with 23 bases in between.

This clone was picked up one time. The chain employs TRBV27 and TRBJ2-1; 12 bases match TRBD2. This CDR3 is 17 amino acids long. Germline V gives CDR1 MNHEY, CDR2 SMNVEV (reference sequence). J lost 6 bases, V lost 5 bases, and 11 bases had no gene match. This CDR3 is CASSVRTSGIHPNEQFF. CDR3 DNA sequence: TGTGCCAGCAGTGTCCGGACTAGCGGGATACACCCCAATGAGCAGTTCTTC.

The chain uses TRBV5-6 and TRBJ2-7; D perhaps matches TRBD1 (7 bases). V lost 4 bases and J 1 base, leaving 18 bases between the germline ends. The CDR3 sequence is 16 residues long. Germline CDR1 is SGHDT and CDR2 is YYEEEE. CDR3 region: CASSLLGGQRSYEQYF. The CDR3 bases are TGTGCCAGCAGCCTGTTGGGGGGACAGCGATCCTACGAGCAGTACTTC.

The rearrangement uses TRBV10-3 and TRBJ2-7, with D perhaps TRBD2 (5 bases). The germline gives CDR1 ENHRY, CDR2 SYGVKD. The CDR3 length is 11 residues. V shed 10 bases and J shed 6 bases, with 13 bases lying between them. Written as DNA, the CDR3 is TGTGCCACCCGCGAGGGCGGCGAGCAGTACGTC. Translation: CATREGGEQYV.

CDR3 residues: CASSLVWTGGTYEQYF. The CDR3 DNA reads as TGCGCCAGCAGCCTGGTGTGGACAGGGGGCACCTACGAGCAGTACTTC. The chain carries TRBV4-1 and TRBJ2-7; TRBD1 agrees at 11 bases. Germline V CDR1 and CDR2: MGHRA, YSYEKL. After removal of 4 bases from V and 2 bases from J, the junction contained 7 bases not matched to a gene. This CDR3 has 16 amino acids.

This chain joins TRBV4-1 and TRBJ2-5; 12 nucleotides match TRBD2. V was pared by 0 bases and J by 4 bases, with 9 bases of the junction left unmatched. The CDR3 is 18 amino acids. CDR1 and CDR2 (germline): MGHRA, YSYEKL. The CDR3 bases are TGCGCCAGCAGCCAAGAGCTAGCGGGAGGGCCCAATAGAGAGACCCAGTACTTC. Translating gives CASSQELAGGPNRETQYF.

The chain recombines TRBV6-5 with TRBJ2-1; 8 bases agree with TRBD1. This CDR3 spans 14 amino acids. J gave up 3 bases and V 8 bases, and 6 bases lay outside the gene matches. Germline assignment: CDR1 MNHEY and CDR2 SVGAGI. The DNA of the CDR3 is TGTGCCAGCGCGCCACAGGGGGACTACAATGAGCAGTTCTTC. Translated: CASAPQGDYNEQFF.

This clone was seen a few times. V and J are TRBV5-1 and TRBJ1-2, with D perhaps matching TRBD1 (5 bases). The CDR3 has 14 residues. Germline lookup yields CDR1 SGHRS and CDR2 YFSETQ. Trimming stripped 4 bases from V and 5 bases from J, with 15 bases between. CDR3 sequence: CASSPDSSRYGYTF. The CDR3 DNA reads as TGCGCCAGCAGCCCAGACAGTTCGCGGTATGGCTACACCTTC.

This rearrangement joins TRBV7-9 to TRBJ1-2; D is ambiguous. The V end was cut by 8 bases, the J end by 7 bases, with 17 bases between. The CDR3 spans 13 residues. CDR1 and CDR2 (germline): SEHNR, FQNEAQ (reference sequence). CDR3 region: CASSFYDAGGYTF. CDR3 sequence (DNA): TGTGCCAGCTCTTTCTATGATGCGGGTGGCTACACCTTC.

J is TRBJ2-2 and V is TRBV5-6, with 9 positions matching TRBD1. In germline, CDR1 is SGHDT, CDR2 YYEEEE. Trimming removed 4 bases from V and 4 bases from J; junction bases left unmatched: 8. This CDR3 contains 16 residues. The CDR3 DNA sequence: TGTGCCAGCAGCCTATTCCGGGACAGGGTCACCGGGGAGCTGTTTTTT. Its translation: CASSLFRDRVTGELFF.

The genes are TRBV7-3 and TRBJ2-2, with TRBD2 matching over 8 bases. V was pared by 5 bases and J by 5 bases, with 13 bases of the junction left unmatched. This CDR3 contains 17 residues. Germline loops: CDR1 SGHTA, CDR2 FQGTGA. This CDR3 is CASSMGAGGARTGELFF. The CDR3 DNA sequence: TGTGCCAGCAGCATGGGGGCGGGGGGCGCAAGGACCGGGGAGCTGTTTTTT.